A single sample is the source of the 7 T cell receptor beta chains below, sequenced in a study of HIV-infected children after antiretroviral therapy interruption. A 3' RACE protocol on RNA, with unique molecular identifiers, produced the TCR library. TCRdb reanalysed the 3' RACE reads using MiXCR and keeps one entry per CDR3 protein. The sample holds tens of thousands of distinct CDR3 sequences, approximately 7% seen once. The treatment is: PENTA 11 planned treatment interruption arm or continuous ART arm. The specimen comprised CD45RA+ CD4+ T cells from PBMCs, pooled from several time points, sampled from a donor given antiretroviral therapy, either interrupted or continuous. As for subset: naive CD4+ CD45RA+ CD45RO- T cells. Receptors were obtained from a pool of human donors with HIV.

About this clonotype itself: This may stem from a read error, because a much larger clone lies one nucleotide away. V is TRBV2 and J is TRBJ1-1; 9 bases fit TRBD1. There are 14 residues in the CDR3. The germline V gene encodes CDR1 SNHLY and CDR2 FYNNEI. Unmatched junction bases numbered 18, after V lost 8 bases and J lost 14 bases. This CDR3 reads CASSRDRGSTGVFF. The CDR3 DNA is TGTGCCAGCTCTCGCGACAGGGGGAGCACAGGAGTCTTCTTT.

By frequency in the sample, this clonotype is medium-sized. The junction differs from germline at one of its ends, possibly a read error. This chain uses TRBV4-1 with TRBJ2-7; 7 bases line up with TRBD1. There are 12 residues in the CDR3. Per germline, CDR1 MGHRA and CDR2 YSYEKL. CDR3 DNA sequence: TGTGCCAGCAGCCAACAGGGGTGGGAACAGTACTTC. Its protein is CASSQQGWEQYF.

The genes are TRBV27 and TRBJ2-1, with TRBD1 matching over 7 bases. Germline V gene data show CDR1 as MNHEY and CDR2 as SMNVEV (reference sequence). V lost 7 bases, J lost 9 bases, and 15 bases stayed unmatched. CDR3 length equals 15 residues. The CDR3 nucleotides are TGTGCCAGCATTCCTCCGGGACAGAGGTCCTCTGAGCAGTTCTTC. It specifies CASIPPGQRSSEQFF.

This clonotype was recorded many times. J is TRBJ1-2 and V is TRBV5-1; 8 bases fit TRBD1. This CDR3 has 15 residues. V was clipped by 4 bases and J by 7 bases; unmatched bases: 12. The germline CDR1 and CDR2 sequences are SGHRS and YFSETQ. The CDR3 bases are TGCGCCAGCAGCGGGGTGGCAGGACAGGGTCCTGGCTACACCTTC. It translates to CASSGVAGQGPGYTF.

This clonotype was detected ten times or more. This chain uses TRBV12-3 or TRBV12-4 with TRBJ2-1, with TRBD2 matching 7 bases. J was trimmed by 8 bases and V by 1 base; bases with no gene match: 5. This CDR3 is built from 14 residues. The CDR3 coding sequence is TGTGCCAGCAGTTTAGAAGGACTAGACTATGAGCAGTTCTTC. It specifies CASSLEGLDYEQFF.

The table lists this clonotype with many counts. This CDR3 reads CATPGGSDTQYF. Written as DNA, the CDR3 is TGTGCCACCCCAGGGGGGTCAGATACGCAGTATTTT. The J gene is TRBJ2-3, the V gene TRBV28, with D tentatively TRBD1 (7 bases). Per germline, CDR1 MDHEN and CDR2 SYDVKM. Trimming removed 10 bases at V and 4 bases at J, with 12 bases between. The CDR3 covers 12 residues.

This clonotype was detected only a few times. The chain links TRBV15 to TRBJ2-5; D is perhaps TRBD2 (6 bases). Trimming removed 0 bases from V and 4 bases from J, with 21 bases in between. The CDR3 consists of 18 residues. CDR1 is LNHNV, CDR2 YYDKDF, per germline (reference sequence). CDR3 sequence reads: CATSRDSPIARERETQYF. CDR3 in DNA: TGTGCCACCAGCAGAGATTCCCCTATCGCCCGGGAGCGAGAGACCCAGTACTTC. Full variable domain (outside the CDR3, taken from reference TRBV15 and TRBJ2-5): DAMVIQNPRYQVTQFGKPVTLSCSQTLNHNVMYWYQQKSSQAPKLLFHYYDKDFNNEADTPDNFQSRRPNTSFCFLDIRSPGLGDTAMYLCATSRDSPIARERETQYFGPGTRLLVL.